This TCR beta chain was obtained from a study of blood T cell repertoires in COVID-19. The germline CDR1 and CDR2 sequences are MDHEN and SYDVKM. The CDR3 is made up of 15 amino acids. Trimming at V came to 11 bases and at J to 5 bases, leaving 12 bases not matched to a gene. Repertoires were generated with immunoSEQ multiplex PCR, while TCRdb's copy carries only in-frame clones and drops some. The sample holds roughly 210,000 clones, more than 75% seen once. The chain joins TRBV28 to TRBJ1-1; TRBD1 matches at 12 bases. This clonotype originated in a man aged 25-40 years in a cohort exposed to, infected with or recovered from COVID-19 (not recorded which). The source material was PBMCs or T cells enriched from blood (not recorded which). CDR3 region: CAGMGQGAKGTEAFF. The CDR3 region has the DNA TGTGCCGGGATGGGACAGGGGGCGAAGGGAACTGAAGCTTTCTTT.